This is a list of T cell receptor beta chains from one sample in a study of OX40 agonist ivuxolimab in advanced cancers. TCRdb keeps only in-frame clones here, not all; method: immunoSEQ multiplex PCR. The table has about 92,000 clones, roughly 93% seen once. Sequenced here: CD4+ or CD8+ T cells sorted from blood, sampled in a trial of the OX40 agonist ivuxolimab. These TCRs come from an adult with an advanced solid tumor such as melanoma, head and neck, liver or kidney cancer. Each CDR3 is given with its conserved first and last residue. D genes are given only for firm matches. The size entry is marked missing in some rows and otherwise reads once, few, many or a size class.

size: NA
J: TRBJ2-5
D: TRBD1
V: TRBV11-2
DNA: TGTGCCAGCAGCTTAAATGGCGGACAGGGGGAGACCCAGTACTTC
CDR3: CASSLNGGQGETQYF

size: NA
J: TRBJ2-2
D: TRBD1
V: TRBV9
DNA: TGTGCCAGCAGCTTGGGACAGGGTAACACCGGGGAGCTGTTTTTT
CDR3: CASSLGQGNTGELFF

size: NA
J: TRBJ2-2
D: NA
V: TRBV7-2
DNA: TGTGCCAGCAGGCCACCCGGGGGGGAGCTGTTTTTT
CDR3: CASRPPGGELFF

size: NA
J: TRBJ1-1
D: NA
V: TRBV19
DNA: TGTGCCAGCGGACTGCGCCACGAAGCTTTCTTT
CDR3: CASGLRHEAFF

size: NA
J: TRBJ2-3
D: TRBD2
V: TRBV29-1
DNA: TGCAGCGTGGCCGGGACTAGCGGGAGTGCAGATACGCAGTATTTT
CDR3: CSVAGTSGSADTQYF

size: NA
J: TRBJ2-6
D: NA
V: TRBV15
DNA: TGTGCCACCAGGTACTCAGGGGAGTCTGGGGCCAACGTCCTGACTTTC
CDR3: CATRYSGESGANVLTF

size: NA
J: TRBJ2-3
D: TRBD2
V: TRBV6-4
DNA: TGTGCCAGCAGTCGGACTAGCGGGGCTTGGGATACGCAGTATTTT
CDR3: CASSRTSGAWDTQYF

size: NA
J: TRBJ2-7
D: TRBD1
V: TRBV5-8
DNA: TGTGCCAGCAGGATCGGGACAGGACTCCCTCGGGAGCAGTACTTC
CDR3: CASRIGTGLPREQYF

size: NA
J: TRBJ2-1
D: TRBD2
V: TRBV6-1
DNA: TGTGCCAGCAGTGAAGGGACTAGCGGGAGTTTGGGTGAGCAGTTCTTC
CDR3: CASSEGTSGSLGEQFF

size: once
J: TRBJ2-7
D: NA
V: TRBV11-2
DNA: TGTGCCAGCAGCTTAGGGATCACGGGGGTCCCTCGGGAGCAGTACTTC
CDR3: CASSLGITGVPREQYF

size: few
J: TRBJ2-2
D: NA
V: TRBV29-1
DNA: TGCAGCGTTGAACGGGGGCGGAGGACCGGGGAGCTGTTTTTT
CDR3: CSVERGRRTGELFF

size: NA
J: TRBJ2-1
D: TRBD1
V: TRBV27
DNA: TGTGCCAGCAGTTATCGGGACAGGGTTCACAATGAGCAGTTCTTC
CDR3: CASSYRDRVHNEQFF

size: NA
J: TRBJ2-3
D: TRBD1
V: TRBV4-3
DNA: TGCGCCAGCAGCCAAATAGACAGGGGTGATACGCAGTATTTT
CDR3: CASSQIDRGDTQYF

size: NA
J: TRBJ2-5
D: TRBD2
V: TRBV18
DNA: TGTGCCAGCTCACCCGGACTAGGAGAGACCCAGTACTTC
CDR3: CASSPGLGETQYF

size: NA
J: TRBJ2-5
D: TRBD2
V: TRBV7-2
DNA: TGTGCCAGCAACCCTAGCGGGAGGGCGGGGGGAGAGACCCAGTACTTC
CDR3: CASNPSGRAGGETQYF

size: NA
J: TRBJ2-5
D: TRBD1
V: TRBV7-2
DNA: TGTGCCAGCAGCTTACTAGGGGACAGGGAAGAGACCCAGTACTTC
CDR3: CASSLLGDREETQYF

size: once
J: TRBJ2-5
D: TRBD2
V: TRBV9
DNA: TGTGCCAGCAGCGGACTAGCGGGATTAGAGACCCAGTACTTC
CDR3: CASSGLAGLETQYF

size: once
J: TRBJ2-4
D: NA
V: TRBV28
DNA: TGTGCCAGCAGTCGACAATCTAAAAACATTCAGTACTTC
CDR3: CASSRQSKNIQYF

size: NA
J: TRBJ2-2
D: NA
V: TRBV5-4
DNA: TGTGCCAGCAGCCAAGAGACCGGGGAGCTGTTTTTT
CDR3: CASSQETGELFF

size: once
J: TRBJ1-2
D: NA
V: TRBV7-8
DNA: TGTGCCAGCAGCTTACGTTCCGCACGAGGAGGCTACACCTTC
CDR3: CASSLRSARGGYTF

size: NA
J: TRBJ1-1
D: TRBD1
V: TRBV6-5
DNA: TGTGCCAGCAGTAGGGACAGGGGGGACACTGAAGCTTTCTTT
CDR3: CASSRDRGDTEAFF

size: NA
J: TRBJ1-6
D: TRBD1
V: TRBV6-1
DNA: TGTGCCAGCAGTGGGACAGGGGGCGCAGCGAATTCACCCCTCCACTTT
CDR3: CASSGTGGAANSPLHF

size: once
J: TRBJ2-2
D: NA
V: TRBV11-2
DNA: TGTGCCAGCAGCGGCCCGGTAGGGAGTCGGGTGACCGGGGAGCTGTTTTTT
CDR3: CASSGPVGSRVTGELFF

size: NA
J: TRBJ2-6
D: TRBD1
V: TRBV19
DNA: TGTGCCAGTAGCCTTGGGACAGCCTCTGGGGCCAACGTCCTGACTTTC
CDR3: CASSLGTASGANVLTF

size: NA
J: TRBJ2-4
D: NA
V: TRBV19
DNA: TGTGCCAGTAGTACCTTTTCGGCGGGTGGAGCCAAAAACATTCAGTACTTC
CDR3: CASSTFSAGGAKNIQYF

size: NA
J: TRBJ2-5
D: NA
V: TRBV7-9
DNA: TGTGCCAGCAGCTTCTCGACAGACGTGGAGACCCAGTACTTC
CDR3: CASSFSTDVETQYF

size: NA
J: TRBJ2-2
D: NA
V: TRBV23-1
DNA: TGCGCCAGCAGTCAGCCCCTAGCGACCGGGGAGCTGTTTTTT
CDR3: CASSQPLATGELFF

size: NA
J: TRBJ2-7
D: TRBD2
V: TRBV7-6
DNA: TGTGCCAGCAGCCCGAGACTAGCGGGATCTTACGAGCAGTACTTC
CDR3: CASSPRLAGSYEQYF

size: NA
J: TRBJ2-1
D: TRBD2
V: TRBV4-3
DNA: TGCGCCAGCAGCCAAGATGCTAGCGGGAGTAGGAATGAGCAGTTCTTC
CDR3: CASSQDASGSRNEQFF

size: NA
J: TRBJ2-3
D: NA
V: TRBV5-1
DNA: TGCGCCAGCAACCTGGGGATCGGCACAGATACGCAGTATTTT
CDR3: CASNLGIGTDTQYF

size: NA
J: TRBJ2-3
D: NA
V: TRBV9
DNA: TGTGCCACCATAAAGGGGGATGTGGCCGTGGAGAGAGATACGCAGTATTTT
CDR3: CATIKGDVAVERDTQYF

size: NA
J: TRBJ2-7
D: NA
V: TRBV6-6
DNA: TGTGCCAGCGTTGGGCGGGACGAGCAGTACTTC
CDR3: CASVGRDEQYF

size: NA
J: TRBJ2-7
D: NA
V: TRBV7-9
DNA: TGTGCCAGCAGCCCCACCCTCGGGACTTCCTACGAGCAGTACTTC
CDR3: CASSPTLGTSYEQYF